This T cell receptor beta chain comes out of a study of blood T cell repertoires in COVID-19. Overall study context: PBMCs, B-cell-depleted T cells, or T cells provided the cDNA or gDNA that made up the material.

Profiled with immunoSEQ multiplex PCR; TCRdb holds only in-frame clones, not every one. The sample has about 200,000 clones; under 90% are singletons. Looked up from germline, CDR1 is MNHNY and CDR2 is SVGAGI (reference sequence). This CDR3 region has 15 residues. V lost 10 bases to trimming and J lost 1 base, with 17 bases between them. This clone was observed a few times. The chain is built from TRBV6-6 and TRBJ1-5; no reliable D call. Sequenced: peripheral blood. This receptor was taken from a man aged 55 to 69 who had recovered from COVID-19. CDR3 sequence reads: CATWKGEGSNQPQHF. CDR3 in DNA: TGTGCCACCTGGAAGGGAGAAGGGAGCAATCAGCCCCAGCATTTT.